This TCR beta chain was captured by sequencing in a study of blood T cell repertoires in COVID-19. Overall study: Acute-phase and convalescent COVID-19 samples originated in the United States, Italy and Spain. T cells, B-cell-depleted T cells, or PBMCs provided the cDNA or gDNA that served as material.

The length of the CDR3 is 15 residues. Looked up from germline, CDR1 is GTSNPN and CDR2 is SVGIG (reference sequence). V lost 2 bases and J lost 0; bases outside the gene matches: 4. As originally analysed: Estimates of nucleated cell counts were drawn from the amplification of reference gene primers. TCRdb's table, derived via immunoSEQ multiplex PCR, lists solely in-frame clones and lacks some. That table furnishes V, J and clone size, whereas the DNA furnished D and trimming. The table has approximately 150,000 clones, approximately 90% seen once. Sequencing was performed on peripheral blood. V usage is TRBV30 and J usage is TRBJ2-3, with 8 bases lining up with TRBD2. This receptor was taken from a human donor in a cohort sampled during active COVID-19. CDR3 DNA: TGTGCCTGGAGTCTCCGGGGGGGGAGCACAGATACGCAGTATTTT. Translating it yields CAWSLRGGSTDTQYF.